Sequencing of this T cell receptor beta chain was carried out in a study of blood T cell repertoires in COVID-19. Whole-study context: Whether acute or convalescent, the COVID-19 samples came from the United States, Italy and Spain. T cells, B-cell-depleted T cells, or PBMCs provided the cDNA or gDNA that served as material.

Recruited during active infection, patients (from Seattle) were subsequently followed longitudinally. V was pared by 5 bases and J by 0 bases, with 17 bases between. CDR3 length: 17 residues. CDR1 is SGHVS and CDR2 is FQNEAQ in the germline V gene. In the study's own analysis: Nucleated cell number was recorded as an estimate derived from reference gene primer amplification. Profiled with immunoSEQ multiplex PCR; TCRdb holds only in-frame clones, not every one. V, J and clone size are taken as reported in that table, and D and trimming were inferred from the DNA itself. The table lists 350,000 to 400,000 clones, around 90% of them singletons.

The sample comprised peripheral blood. The source of this sequence is a woman in her 30s with COVID-19, enrolled during active disease. V usage is TRBV7-8 and J usage is TRBJ1-3, with a tentative D call TRBD1 (6 bases). The CDR3 DNA is TGTGCCAGCAGCCAACCTCTTACAGGGAACTCTGGAAACACCATATATTTT. This translates into CASSQPLTGNSGNTIYF.